This T cell receptor beta chain was sequenced during a study of control samples from healthy donors and cancer patients. CDR3 length: 17 amino acids. Germline V gene sequence: CDR1 MNHEY, CDR2 SMNVEV (reference sequence). Deletions cut 6 bases from V and 0 bases from J, with 20 bases between. Method: immunoSEQ multiplex PCR; TCRdb's copy keeps in-frame clones and lacks some. The sample has about 95,000 clones, about nine tenths seen once. The chain recombines TRBV27 with TRBJ1-1, with D possibly TRBD1 on 5 matching bases. The TCR sequence derives from a woman in her seventies in good health. The specimen sequenced was blood. In nucleotides, the CDR3 is TGTGCCAGCAGCTCTCGGGGGGAAGGGGTTGTGAACACTGAAGCTTTCTTT. Translation gives CASSSRGEGVVNTEAFF.